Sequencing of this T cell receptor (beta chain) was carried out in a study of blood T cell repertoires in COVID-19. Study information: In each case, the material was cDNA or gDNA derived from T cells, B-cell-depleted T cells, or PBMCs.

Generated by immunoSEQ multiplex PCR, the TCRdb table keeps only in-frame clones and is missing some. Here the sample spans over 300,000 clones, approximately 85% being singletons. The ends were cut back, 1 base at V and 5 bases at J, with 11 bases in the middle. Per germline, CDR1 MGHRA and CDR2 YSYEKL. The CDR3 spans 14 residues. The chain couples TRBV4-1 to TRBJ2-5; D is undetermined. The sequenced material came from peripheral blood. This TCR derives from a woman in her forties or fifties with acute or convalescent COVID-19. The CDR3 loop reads CASSQGSLVETQYF. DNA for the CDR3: TGCGCCAGCAGCCAAGGTAGTCTTGTGGAGACCCAGTACTTC.